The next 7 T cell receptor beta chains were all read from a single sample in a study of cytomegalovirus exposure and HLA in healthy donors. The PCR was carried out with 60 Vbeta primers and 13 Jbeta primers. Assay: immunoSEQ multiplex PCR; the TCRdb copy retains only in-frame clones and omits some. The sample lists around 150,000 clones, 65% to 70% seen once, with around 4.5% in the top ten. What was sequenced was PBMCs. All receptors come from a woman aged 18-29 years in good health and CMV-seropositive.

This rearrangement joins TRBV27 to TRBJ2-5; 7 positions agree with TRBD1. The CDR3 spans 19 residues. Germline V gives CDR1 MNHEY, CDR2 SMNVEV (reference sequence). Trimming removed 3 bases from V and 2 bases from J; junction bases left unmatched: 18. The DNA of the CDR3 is TGTGCCAGCAGTTTTGGGTACAGGGGACGCGCCGGAACACAAGAGACCCAGTACTTC. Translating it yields CASSFGYRGRAGTQETQYF.

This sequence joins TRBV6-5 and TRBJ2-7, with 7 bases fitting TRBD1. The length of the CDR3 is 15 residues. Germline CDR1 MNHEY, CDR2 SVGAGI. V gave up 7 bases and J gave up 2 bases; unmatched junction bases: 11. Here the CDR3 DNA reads TGTGCCAGCAACTACAGACAGGGTAGGCCCTACGAGCAGTACTTC. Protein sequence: CASNYRQGRPYEQYF.

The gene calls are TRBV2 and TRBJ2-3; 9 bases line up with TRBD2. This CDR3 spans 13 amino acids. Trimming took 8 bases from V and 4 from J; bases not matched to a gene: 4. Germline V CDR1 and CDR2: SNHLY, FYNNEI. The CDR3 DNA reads TGTGCCAGCGGGGCTAGCGGGGCAGATACGCAGTATTTT. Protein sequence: CASGASGADTQYF.

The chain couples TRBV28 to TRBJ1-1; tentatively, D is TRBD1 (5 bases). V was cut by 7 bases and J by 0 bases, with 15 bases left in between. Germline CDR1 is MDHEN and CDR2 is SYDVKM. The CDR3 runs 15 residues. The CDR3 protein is CASNAEGRMNTEAFF. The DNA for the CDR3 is TGTGCCAGCAATGCGGAGGGACGGATGAACACTGAAGCTTTCTTT.

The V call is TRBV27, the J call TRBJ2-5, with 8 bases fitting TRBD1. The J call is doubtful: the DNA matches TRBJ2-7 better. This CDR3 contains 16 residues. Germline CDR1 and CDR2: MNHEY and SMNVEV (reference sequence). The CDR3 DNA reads TGTGCCAGCAGTATCCTCACCGGGACAGGAGTCTACGAGCAGTACTTC. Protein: CASSILTGTGVYEQYF.

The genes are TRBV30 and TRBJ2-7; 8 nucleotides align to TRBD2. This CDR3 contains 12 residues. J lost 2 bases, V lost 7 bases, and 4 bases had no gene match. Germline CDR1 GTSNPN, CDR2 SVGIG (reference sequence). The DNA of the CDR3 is TGTGCCTTCGGGGGGGGTCCCTACGAGCAGTACTTC. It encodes CAFGGGPYEQYF.

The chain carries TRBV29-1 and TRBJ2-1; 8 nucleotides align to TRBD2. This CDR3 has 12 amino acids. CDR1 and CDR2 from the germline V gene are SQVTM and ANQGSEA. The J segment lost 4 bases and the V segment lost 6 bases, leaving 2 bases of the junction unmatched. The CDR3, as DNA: TGCAGCGTGACGGGGGGGTACAATGAGCAGTTCTTC. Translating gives CSVTGGYNEQFF.